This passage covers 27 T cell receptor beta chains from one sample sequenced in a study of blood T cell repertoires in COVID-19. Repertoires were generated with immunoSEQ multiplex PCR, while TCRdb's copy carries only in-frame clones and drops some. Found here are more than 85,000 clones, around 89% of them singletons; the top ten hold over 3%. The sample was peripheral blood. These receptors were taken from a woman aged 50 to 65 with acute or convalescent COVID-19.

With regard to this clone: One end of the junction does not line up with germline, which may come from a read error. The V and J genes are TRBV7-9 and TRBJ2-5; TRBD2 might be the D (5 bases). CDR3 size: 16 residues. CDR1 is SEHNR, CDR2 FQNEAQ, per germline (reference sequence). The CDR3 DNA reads TGTGCCAGCAGCTTTGAAGCGGCAATAGGGCAAGACACCCAGTACTTC. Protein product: CASSFEAAIGQDTQYF.

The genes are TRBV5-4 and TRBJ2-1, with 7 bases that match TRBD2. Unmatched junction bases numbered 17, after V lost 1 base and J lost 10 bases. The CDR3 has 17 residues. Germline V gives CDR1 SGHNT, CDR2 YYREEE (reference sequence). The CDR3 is CASSLWGRPSGGAEQFF. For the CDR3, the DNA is TGTGCCAGCAGCTTGTGGGGTAGGCCTAGCGGCGGCGCCGAGCAGTTCTTC. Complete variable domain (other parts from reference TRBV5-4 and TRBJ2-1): ETGVTQSPTHLIKTRGQQVTLRCSSQSGHNTVSWYQQALGQGPQFIFQYYREEENGRGNFPPRFSGLQFPNYSSELNVNALELDDSALYLCASSLWGRPSGGAEQFFGPGTRLTVL.

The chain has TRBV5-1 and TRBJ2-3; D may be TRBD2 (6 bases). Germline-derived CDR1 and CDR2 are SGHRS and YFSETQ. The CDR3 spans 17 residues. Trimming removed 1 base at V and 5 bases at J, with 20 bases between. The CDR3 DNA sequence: TGCGCCAGCAGCTTGAAAGGGACGACACTGGGGGGAGATACGCAGTATTTT. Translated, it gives CASSLKGTTLGGDTQYF.

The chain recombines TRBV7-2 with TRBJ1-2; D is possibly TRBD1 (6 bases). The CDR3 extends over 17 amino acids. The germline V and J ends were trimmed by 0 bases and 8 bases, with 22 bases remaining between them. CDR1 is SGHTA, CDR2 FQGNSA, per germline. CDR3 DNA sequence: TGTGCCAGCAGCTTAGCGGCCCGGGGGGTGACAGGTACCGGCTACACCTTC. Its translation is CASSLAARGVTGTGYTF.

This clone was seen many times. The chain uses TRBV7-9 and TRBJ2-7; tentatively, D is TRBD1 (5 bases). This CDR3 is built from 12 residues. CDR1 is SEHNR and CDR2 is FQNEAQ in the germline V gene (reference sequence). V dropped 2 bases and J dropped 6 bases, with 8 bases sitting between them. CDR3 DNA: TGTGCCAGCAGCTTAAAGACAGCCGAGCAGTACTTC. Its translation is CASSLKTAEQYF.

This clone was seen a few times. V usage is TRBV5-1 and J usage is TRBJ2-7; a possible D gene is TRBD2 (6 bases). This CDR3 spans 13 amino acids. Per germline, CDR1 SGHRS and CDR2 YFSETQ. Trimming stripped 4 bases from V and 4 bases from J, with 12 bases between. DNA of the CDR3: TGCGCCAGCAGCGCTAGCGCGGGATACGAGCAGTACTTC. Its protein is CASSASAGYEQYF.

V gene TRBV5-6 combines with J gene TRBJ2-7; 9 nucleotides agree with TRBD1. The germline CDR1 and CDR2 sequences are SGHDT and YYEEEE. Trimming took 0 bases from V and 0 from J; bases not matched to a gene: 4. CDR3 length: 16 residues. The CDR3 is CASSLGTGVSSYEQYF. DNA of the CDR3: TGTGCCAGCAGCTTGGGGACAGGGGTGAGCTCCTACGAGCAGTACTTC.

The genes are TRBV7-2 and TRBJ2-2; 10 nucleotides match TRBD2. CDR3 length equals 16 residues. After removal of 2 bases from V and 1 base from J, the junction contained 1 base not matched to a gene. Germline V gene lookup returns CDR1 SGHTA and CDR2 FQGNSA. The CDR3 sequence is CASSLTSGKNTGELFF. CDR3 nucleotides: TGTGCCAGCAGCTTAACTAGCGGGAAGAACACCGGGGAGCTGTTTTTT. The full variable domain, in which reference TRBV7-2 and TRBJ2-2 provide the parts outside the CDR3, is GAGVSQSPSNKVTEKGKDVELRCDPISGHTALYWYRQSLGQGLEFLIYFQGNSAPDKSGLPSDRFSAERTGGSVSTLTIQRTQQEDSAVYLCASSLTSGKNTGELFFGEGSRLTVL.

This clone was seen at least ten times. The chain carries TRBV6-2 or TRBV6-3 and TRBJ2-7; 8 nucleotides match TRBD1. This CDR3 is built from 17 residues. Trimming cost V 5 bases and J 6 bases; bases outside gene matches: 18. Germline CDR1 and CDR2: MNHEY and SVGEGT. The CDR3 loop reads CASSLRTGYVGLSEQYF. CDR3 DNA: TGTGCCAGCAGTCTCCGGACAGGGTACGTGGGACTCTCCGAGCAGTACTTC.

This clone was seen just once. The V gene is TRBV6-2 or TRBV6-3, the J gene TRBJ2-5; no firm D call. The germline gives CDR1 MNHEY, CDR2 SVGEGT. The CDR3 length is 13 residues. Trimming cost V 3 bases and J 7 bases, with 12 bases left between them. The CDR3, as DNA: TGTGCCAGCAGTTATAGTAGTCCCCTGACCCAGTACTTC. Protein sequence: CASSYSSPLTQYF.

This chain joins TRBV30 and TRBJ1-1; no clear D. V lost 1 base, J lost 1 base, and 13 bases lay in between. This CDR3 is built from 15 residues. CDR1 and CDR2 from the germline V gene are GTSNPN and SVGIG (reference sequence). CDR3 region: CAWSDSSEGNTEAFF. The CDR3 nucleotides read TGTGCCTGGAGTGATTCCAGCGAAGGGAACACTGAAGCTTTCTTT. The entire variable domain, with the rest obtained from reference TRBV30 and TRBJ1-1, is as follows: SQTIHQWPATLVQPVGSPLSLECTVEGTSNPNLYWYRQAAGRGLQLLFYSVGIGQISSEVPQNLSASRPQDRQFILSSKKLLLSDSGFYLCAWSDSSEGNTEAFFGQGTRLTVV.

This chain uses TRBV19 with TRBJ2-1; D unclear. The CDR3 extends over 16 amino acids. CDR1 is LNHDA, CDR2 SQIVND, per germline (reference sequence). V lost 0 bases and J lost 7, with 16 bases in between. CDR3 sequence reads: CASSIDQGVLGNEQFF. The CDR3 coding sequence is TGTGCCAGTAGTATAGATCAAGGCGTGCTCGGGAATGAGCAGTTCTTC. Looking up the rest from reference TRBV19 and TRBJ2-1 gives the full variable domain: DGGITQSPKYLFRKEGQNVTLSCEQNLNHDAMYWYRQDPGQGLRLIYYSQIVNDFQKGDIAEGYSVSREKKESFPLTVTSAQKNPTAFYLCASSIDQGVLGNEQFFGPGTRLTVL.

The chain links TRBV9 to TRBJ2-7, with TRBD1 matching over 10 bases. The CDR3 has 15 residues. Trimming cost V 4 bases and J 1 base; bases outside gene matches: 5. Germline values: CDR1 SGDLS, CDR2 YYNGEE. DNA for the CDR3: TGTGCCAGCAGCCCTCGACAGGGGGCATCCTACGAGCAGTACTTC. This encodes CASSPRQGASYEQYF.

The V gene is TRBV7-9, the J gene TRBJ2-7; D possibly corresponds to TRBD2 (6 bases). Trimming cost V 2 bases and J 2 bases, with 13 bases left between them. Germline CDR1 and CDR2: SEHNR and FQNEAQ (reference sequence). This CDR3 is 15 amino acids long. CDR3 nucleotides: TGTGCCAGCAGCTTAAGTGGAGCGGGTCCCTACGAGCAGTACTTC. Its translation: CASSLSGAGPYEQYF.

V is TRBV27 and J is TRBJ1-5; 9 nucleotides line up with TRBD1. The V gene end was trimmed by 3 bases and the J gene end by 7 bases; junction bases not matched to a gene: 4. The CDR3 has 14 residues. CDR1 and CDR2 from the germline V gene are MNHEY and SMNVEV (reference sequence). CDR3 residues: CASSLSDRGQPQHF. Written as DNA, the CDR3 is TGTGCCAGCAGTTTGTCGGACAGGGGACAGCCCCAGCATTTT.

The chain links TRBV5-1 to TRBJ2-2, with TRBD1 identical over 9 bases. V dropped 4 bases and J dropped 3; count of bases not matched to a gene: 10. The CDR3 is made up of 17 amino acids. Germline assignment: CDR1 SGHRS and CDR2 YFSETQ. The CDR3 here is CASSPGGGQGHTGELFF. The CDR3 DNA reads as TGCGCCAGCAGCCCTGGCGGGGGACAGGGCCACACCGGGGAGCTGTTTTTT.

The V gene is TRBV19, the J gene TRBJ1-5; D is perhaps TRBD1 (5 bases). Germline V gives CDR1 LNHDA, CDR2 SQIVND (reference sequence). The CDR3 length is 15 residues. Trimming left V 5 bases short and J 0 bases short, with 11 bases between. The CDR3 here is CASSLGEASNQPQHF. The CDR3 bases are TGTGCCAGTAGTCTGGGGGAGGCTAGCAATCAGCCCCAGCATTTT.

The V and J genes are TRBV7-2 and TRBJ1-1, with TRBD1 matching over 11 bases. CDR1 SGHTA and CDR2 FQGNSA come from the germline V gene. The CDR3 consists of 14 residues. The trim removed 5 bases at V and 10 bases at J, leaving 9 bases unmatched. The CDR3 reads CASSRRTGGFGAFF. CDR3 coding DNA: TGTGCCAGCAGCCGCAGGACAGGGGGCTTTGGAGCTTTCTTT.

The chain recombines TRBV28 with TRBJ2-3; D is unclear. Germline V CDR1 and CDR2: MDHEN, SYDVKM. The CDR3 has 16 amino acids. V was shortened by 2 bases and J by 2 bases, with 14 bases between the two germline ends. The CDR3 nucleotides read TGTGCCAGCAGTTTAGGTCCCCGGAGCCCCACAGATACGCAGTATTTT. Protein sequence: CASSLGPRSPTDTQYF.

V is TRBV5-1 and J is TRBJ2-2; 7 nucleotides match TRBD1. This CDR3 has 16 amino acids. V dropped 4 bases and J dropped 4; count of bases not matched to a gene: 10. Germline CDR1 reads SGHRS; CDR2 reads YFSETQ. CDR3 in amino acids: CASSHRVRGSTGELFF. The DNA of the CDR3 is TGCGCCAGCAGCCACCGGGTCAGGGGGAGCACCGGGGAGCTGTTTTTT.

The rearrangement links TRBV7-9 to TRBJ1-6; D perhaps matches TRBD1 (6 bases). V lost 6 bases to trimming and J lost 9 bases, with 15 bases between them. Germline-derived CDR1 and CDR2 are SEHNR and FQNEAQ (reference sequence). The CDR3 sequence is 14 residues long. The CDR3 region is CASRVQGFGSPLHF. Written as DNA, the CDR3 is TGTGCCAGCAGGGTACAGGGTTTTGGTTCACCCCTCCACTTT.

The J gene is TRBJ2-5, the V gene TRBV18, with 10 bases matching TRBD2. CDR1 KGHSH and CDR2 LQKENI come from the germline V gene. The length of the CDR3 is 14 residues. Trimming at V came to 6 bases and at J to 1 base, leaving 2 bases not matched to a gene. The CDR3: CASSRTSGQETQYF. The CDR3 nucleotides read TGTGCCAGCTCGAGGACTAGCGGCCAAGAGACCCAGTACTTC.

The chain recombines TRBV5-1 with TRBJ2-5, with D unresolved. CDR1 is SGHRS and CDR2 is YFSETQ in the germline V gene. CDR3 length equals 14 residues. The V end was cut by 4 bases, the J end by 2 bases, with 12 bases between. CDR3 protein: CASSIAGLQETQYF. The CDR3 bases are TGCGCCAGCAGCATAGCCGGTCTTCAAGAGACCCAGTACTTC.

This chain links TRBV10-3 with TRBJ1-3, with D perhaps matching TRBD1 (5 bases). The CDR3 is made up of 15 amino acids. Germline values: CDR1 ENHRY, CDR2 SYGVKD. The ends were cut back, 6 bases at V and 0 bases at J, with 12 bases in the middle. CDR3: CAIRDGHLSGNTIYF. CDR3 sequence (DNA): TGTGCCATCAGGGACGGACACCTCTCTGGAAACACCATATATTTT.

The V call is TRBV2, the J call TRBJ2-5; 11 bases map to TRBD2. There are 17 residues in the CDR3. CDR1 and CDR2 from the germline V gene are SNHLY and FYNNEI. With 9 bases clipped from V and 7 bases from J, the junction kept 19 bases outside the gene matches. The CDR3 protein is CARREATGTSGGWTQYF. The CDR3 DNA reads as TGTGCCAGGAGGGAGGCCACCGGGACTAGCGGCGGCTGGACCCAGTACTTC.

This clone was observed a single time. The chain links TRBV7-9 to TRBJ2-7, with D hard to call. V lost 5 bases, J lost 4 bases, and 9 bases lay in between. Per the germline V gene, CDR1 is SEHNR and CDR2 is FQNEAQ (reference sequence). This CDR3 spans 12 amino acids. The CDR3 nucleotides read TGTGCCAGCAGCGTCGCGGATTACGAGCAGTACTTC. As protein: CASSVADYEQYF. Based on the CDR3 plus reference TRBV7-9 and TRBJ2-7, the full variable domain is DTGVSQNPRHKITKRGQNVTFRCDPISEHNRLYWYRQTLGQGPEFLTYFQNEAQLEKSRLLSDRFSAERPKGSFSTLEIQRTEQGDSAMYLCASSVADYEQYFGPGTRLTVT.

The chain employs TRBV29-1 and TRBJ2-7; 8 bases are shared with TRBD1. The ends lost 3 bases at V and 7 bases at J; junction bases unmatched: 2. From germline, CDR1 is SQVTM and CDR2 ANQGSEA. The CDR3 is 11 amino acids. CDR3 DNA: TGCAGCGTTGACAGGGGGCGGGAGCAGTACTTC. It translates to CSVDRGREQYF.